The clone carrying this T cell receptor (beta chain) was observed a few times. Antigen: not known. V gave up 2 bases and J gave up 1 base, with 7 bases separating them. The length of the CDR3 is 14 residues. Germline V gives CDR1 MDHEN, CDR2 SYDVKM. These data are taken from a study of regulatory T cells in long-lasting Graves disease. Whole-study context: The study counted Graves' disease as persistent given over 5 years of antithyroid drugs and positive TSH receptor antibodies. Notes on the study in general: Persistent patients had a count of shared public clonotypes (roughly 2,500) that exceeded that of new patients (roughly 1,000).

According to the study, TCR beta libraries were built with iRepertoire HTBI primers and CDR3-region Arm-PCR. MiXCR was run by TCRdb on the multiplex PCR reads, yielding one entry per CDR3 protein. The sample has roughly 400,000 distinct CDR3 sequences, around 20% seen once. Time point meaning: persistent/refractory GD, antithyroid drugs over 5 years with positive TRAb. TCR sequences were obtained from RNA taken from PBMCs. The source of this sequence is a female donor with Graves disease. The rearrangement links TRBV28 to TRBJ2-3; tentative D call: TRBD2 (6 bases). The source was peripheral blood mononuclear cells (PBMCs), collected when the disease was refractory, from a patient treated with antithyroid drugs. This CDR3 is CASSLERGTDTQYF. DNA of the CDR3: TGTGCCAGCAGTTTAGAGCGGGGCACAGATACGCAGTATTTT.